The 7 T cell receptor beta chains below were found in one sample sequenced in a study of Ad26.COV2.S vaccination and SARS-CoV-2 variants. Specified treatment: some 19 received Ad26.COV2.S at low or high dose, single or two shots; several received placebo; per-sample allocation not given. Sample collection was performed on day 63 after the first vaccine or placebo injection. The assay was immunoSEQ multiplex PCR, and TCRdb's table has in-frame clones only and misses some. The table records about 420,000 clones, approximately 90% of them present only once. Sequenced here: peripheral blood, sampled in a trial of Ad26.COV2.S vaccine versus placebo. These receptor sequences come from a person between 18 and 59 years old who received the Ad26.COV2.S COVID-19 vaccine or a placebo.

This clone was counted a single time. This chain links TRBV5-1 with TRBJ1-2; weak D call: TRBD1 (6 bases). Trimming took off 1 base at V and 3 bases at J, with 10 bases between the two ends. CDR1 and CDR2 (germline): SGHRS, YFSETQ. This CDR3 region has 14 residues. In nucleotides, the CDR3 is TGCGCCAGCAGCTTGATGACAGGAGACTATGGCTACACCTTC. This encodes CASSLMTGDYGYTF.

The V and J genes are TRBV28 and TRBJ2-5; the match to TRBD1 covers 7 bases. In germline, CDR1 is MDHEN, CDR2 SYDVKM. The CDR3 length is 14 residues. Germline trimming cut 10 bases from V and 5 bases from J; bases unmatched to any gene: 13. The CDR3 loop is CAIGDSPGLETQYF. The CDR3 DNA reads TGTGCCATCGGGGACAGCCCCGGGCTGGAGACCCAGTACTTC.

A note on this clone: The junction shows a germline mismatch at one end, possibly a read error. V usage is TRBV28 and J usage is TRBJ2-1; a possible D gene is TRBD2 (6 bases). CDR1 and CDR2 from the germline V gene are MDHEN and SYDVKM. The CDR3 covers 15 residues. The CDR3 nucleotides are TGTGCCAGCAGTTTGTTCGGGGGTACCTACAATGAGCAGCTCTTC. It yields the protein CASSLFGGTYNEQLF.

The rearrangement joins TRBV6-1 to TRBJ2-7; no firm D call. Trimming stripped 2 bases from V and 0 bases from J, with 11 bases between. CDR1 and CDR2 from the germline V gene are MNHNS and SASEGT. CDR3 length equals 15 residues. CDR3 coding DNA: TGTGCCAGCAGTGAAAAGGACGAAAGCTCCTACGAGCAGTACTTC. Its protein product is CASSEKDESSYEQYF.

The J gene is TRBJ2-1, the V gene TRBV19, with D hard to call. The CDR3 is 16 residues long. Germline V gene data show CDR1 as LNHDA and CDR2 as SQIVND (reference sequence). V lost 3 bases and J lost 2, with 14 bases in between. CDR3 sequence (DNA): TGTGCCAGTAGTATTCCCCGAGGTAGTACCTACAATGAGCAGTTCTTC. Translating it yields CASSIPRGSTYNEQFF.

This clone was observed once. The rearrangement links TRBV18 to TRBJ2-2; 9 bases match TRBD1. This CDR3 spans 15 amino acids. Germline CDR1 reads KGHSH; CDR2 reads LQKENI. V lost 6 bases, J lost 7 bases, and 9 bases stayed unmatched. CDR3 bases: TGTGCCAGCTCCCAGGGACAGGGAATCATCGGGGAGCTGTTTTTT. Amino acid sequence: CASSQGQGIIGELFF.

The rearrangement uses TRBV28 and TRBJ2-3; D might be TRBD1 or TRBD2, each matching 6 bases. CDR3 length equals 15 residues. Germline loops: CDR1 MDHEN, CDR2 SYDVKM. V was clipped by 3 bases and J by 6 bases, with 16 bases between them. The CDR3 bases are TGTGCCAGCAGTTTTTCCGGGGGCCTTACGGATACGCAGTATTTT. Translated: CASSFSGGLTDTQYF.